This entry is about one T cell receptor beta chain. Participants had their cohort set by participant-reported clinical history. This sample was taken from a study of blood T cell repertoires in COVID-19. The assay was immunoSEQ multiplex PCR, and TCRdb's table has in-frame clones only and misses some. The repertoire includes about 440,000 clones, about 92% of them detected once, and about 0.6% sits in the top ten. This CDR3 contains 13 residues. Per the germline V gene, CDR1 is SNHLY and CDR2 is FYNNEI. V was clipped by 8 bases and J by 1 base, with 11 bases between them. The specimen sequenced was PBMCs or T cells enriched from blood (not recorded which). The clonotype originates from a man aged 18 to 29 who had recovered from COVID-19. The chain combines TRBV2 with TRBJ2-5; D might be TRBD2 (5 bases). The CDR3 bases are TGTGCCAGCGGTAAAGCGGCCCAAGAGACCCAGTACTTC. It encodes CASGKAAQETQYF.